A selection of T cell receptor beta chains follows, all from one sample in a study of cytomegalovirus exposure and HLA in healthy donors. TCRdb's copy holds only in-frame clones and misses some; the assay was immunoSEQ multiplex PCR. Of some 130,000 clones in the sample, about 80% were seen once. The source material was PBMCs. These receptors were obtained from a man aged 35-49 years in good health and CMV-seronegative. CDR3s include the opening cysteine and the closing phenylalanine or tryptophan. Fields, in order: D gene, V gene, clone size, J gene, CDR3 length, CDR3 DNA, CDR3 protein. The D gene is left open where the match is weak. Rows give clone size only sometimes, using once, few, many, or a class for an expanded clone.

.	TRBV29-1	.	TRBJ2-3	13	TGCAGCGTTGACAGTCCCATGAGGGATACGCAGTATTTT	CSVDSPMRDTQYF
.	TRBV5-5	once	TRBJ2-5	14	TGTGCCAGCAGCTACGACAGGCCCCAAGAGACCCAGTACTTC	CASSYDRPQETQYF
.	TRBV14	.	TRBJ1-1	15	TGTGCCAGCAGCCCCCACCGCCCTATGAACACTGAAGCTTTCTTT	CASSPHRPMNTEAFF
.	TRBV2	.	TRBJ2-5	11	TGTGCCAGCAGCACCGGAGAGACCCAGTACTTC	CASSTGETQYF
TRBD1	TRBV29-1	once	TRBJ2-1	15	TGCAGCGTAGCAAGAAGACAGGGTACCTACAATGAGCAGTTCTTC	CSVARRQGTYNEQFF
.	TRBV18	once	TRBJ1-5	13	TGTGCCAGCTCACCGATAGACAATCAGCCCCAGCATTTT	CASSPIDNQPQHF
.	TRBV7-2	once	TRBJ1-2	15	TGTGCCAGCAGCTTAGTTGCAGGGGTGAACTATGGCTACACCTTC	CASSLVAGVNYGYTF
TRBD1	TRBV5-4	.	TRBJ2-3	13	TGTGCCAGCAGCTCTGACAGGGCAGATACGCAGTATTTT	CASSSDRADTQYF
.	TRBV2	once	TRBJ1-5	15	TGTGCCAGCAGTGGGGAGGGGAGGACCAATCAGCCCCAGCATTTT	CASSGEGRTNQPQHF
.	TRBV30	.	TRBJ2-7	14	TGTGCCTGGAGTGTAGCAGGGGGGAGGTACGAGCAGTACTTC	CAWSVAGGRYEQYF
TRBD1	TRBV7-2	.	TRBJ2-7	13	TGTGCCAGCAGCCTGGACAGGGGGCGGGAGCAGTACTTC	CASSLDRGREQYF
.	TRBV27	.	TRBJ1-3	13	TGTGCCAGCAGTAACTCGGGAGGAAACACCATATATTTT	CASSNSGGNTIYF
.	TRBV5-1	.	TRBJ2-3	16	TGCGCCAGCAGCGGAGGGACAGCCCCTAGCACAGATACGCAGTATTTT	CASSGGTAPSTDTQYF
TRBD1	TRBV10-3	.	TRBJ1-4	14	TGTGCCATCAGTGACCAGGGGGCAGGTGAAAAACTGTTTTTT	CAISDQGAGEKLFF
.	TRBV20-1	.	TRBJ1-2	11	TGCAGTGCGGAATACAGAGGGGGTAACACCTTC	CSAEYRGGNTF
TRBD1	TRBV2	few	TRBJ1-2	13	TGTGCCAGCAGTCAGGGGGCGGAGTATGGCTACACCTTC	CASSQGAEYGYTF
TRBD2	TRBV18	.	TRBJ2-2	16	TGTGCCAGCTCACCACCTTTAGCGGGATCCTCCGGGGAGCTGTTTTTT	CASSPPLAGSSGELFF
.	TRBV2	once	TRBJ2-5	14	TGTGCCAGCACTAGCTGGAATGGCGCGGAGACCCAGTACTTC	CASTSWNGAETQYF
TRBD1	TRBV5-1	.	TRBJ2-5	14	TGCGCCAGCAGCCTAGGACAGGGTGCGGAGACCCAGTACTTC	CASSLGQGAETQYF
.	TRBV6-5	.	TRBJ1-3	16	TGTGCCAGCAGTTACGGAGCCTCCGGATCTGGAAACACCATATATTTT	CASSYGASGSGNTIYF
.	TRBV9	once	TRBJ1-1	15	TGTGCCAGCAGCGTAGTTGGCGGTCAGAACACTGAAGCTTTCTTT	CASSVVGGQNTEAFF
.	TRBV10-3	.	TRBJ1-2	12	TGTGCCATCAGTGAGGACAGTAGTGGCTACACCTTC	CAISEDSSGYTF
TRBD1	TRBV10-3	once	TRBJ2-6	17	TGTGCCATCAGGCCGGGACAGGGAAACTCTGGGGCCAACGTCCTGACTTTC	CAIRPGQGNSGANVLTF
.	TRBV6-5	.	TRBJ2-4	15	TGTGCCAGCAGTAATGCGGGGCTGGGCAAAAACATTCAGTACTTC	CASSNAGLGKNIQYF
.	TRBV10-1	.	TRBJ2-5	15	TGCGCCAGCAGTGACTCGAGAGCGACCCGAGAGACCCAGTACTTC	CASSDSRATRETQYF
TRBD1	TRBV9	.	TRBJ1-5	15	TGTGCCAGCAGCGGCGGGACAGGGACAGGTCAGCCCCAGCATTTT	CASSGGTGTGQPQHF
.	TRBV4-1	.	TRBJ2-1	16	TGCGCCAGCAGCCAAGGCGTGGGGGCCGCCTACAATGAGCAGTTCTTC	CASSQGVGAAYNEQFF
.	TRBV28	.	TRBJ1-3	14	TGTGCCAGCATGGACAACCGCTCTGGAAACACCATATATTTT	CASMDNRSGNTIYF
TRBD1	TRBV4-1	.	TRBJ2-2	20	TGCGCCAGCAGGCCCGGGACAGGGAGAACTGCATTTTCGAACACCGGGGAGCTGTTTTTT	CASRPGTGRTAFSNTGELFF
.	TRBV27	.	TRBJ2-2	13	TGTGCCAGCAGTTTATCCTACACCGGGGAGCTGTTTTTT	CASSLSYTGELFF
TRBD2	TRBV27	.	TRBJ2-4	17	TGTGCCAGCAGTTTATCGGGGGGAGGGGTAACCAAAAACATTCAGTACTTC	CASSLSGGGVTKNIQYF
.	TRBV6-6	.	TRBJ2-2	15	TGTGCCAGCAGTTACCCTCTAGACAGGTCCGGGGAGCTGTTTTTT	CASSYPLDRSGELFF
.	TRBV4-2	.	TRBJ2-1	15	TGTGCCAGCAGCCAAGAAGCATATAGGGGCGATGAGCAGTTCTTC	CASSQEAYRGDEQFF
.	TRBV27	.	TRBJ1-1	13	TGTGCCAGCAGTGGGACACGGAGGACTGAAGCTTTCTTT	CASSGTRRTEAFF
.	TRBV7-8	few	TRBJ1-1	15	TGTGCCAGCAGCTCAGTCGGGGGGGCGAGCACTGAAGCTTTCTTT	CASSSVGGASTEAFF
.	TRBV6-4	.	TRBJ2-3	14	TGTGCCAGCACCCCGGACTGGGGTTCAAATACGCAGTATTTT	CASTPDWGSNTQYF
TRBD2	TRBV25-1	.	TRBJ2-5	14	TGTGCCAGCAGTGAATTGGCACTAGCGGGGACCCAGTACTTC	CASSELALAGTQYF